The 18 T cell receptor beta chains reported below all come from one sample, sequenced in a study of shared clonotypes between healthy human individuals. CD45RO-negative, CCR7-selected cells formed the naive CD8 fraction, which excluded terminally differentiated effector memory CD45RA+ cells. Here immunoSEQ multiplex PCR was the method, and the copy in TCRdb shows in-frame clones only, minus some. The sample includes approximately 600,000 clones, 85% to 95% seen only once; the top ten take over 0.1%. The sequencing sample was made of naive CD8+ T cells sorted from blood. The receptor source for this set is a woman in her 30s in good health.

The chain is built from TRBV27 and TRBJ2-7, with TRBD2 matching 7 bases. The V gene's germline CDR1 is MNHEY and CDR2 SMNVEV (reference sequence). CDR3 length equals 13 residues. V shed 4 bases and J 8 bases; nucleotides not matched to a gene: 8. The CDR3, as DNA: TGTGCCAGCAGTTCTTCCGGACTAGAGAAGCAGTACTTC. Encoded protein: CASSSSGLEKQYF.

This chain uses TRBV10-2 with TRBJ1-5, with D perhaps TRBD1 (6 bases). V lost 6 bases to trimming and J lost 5 bases, with 14 bases between them. CDR1 is WSHSY and CDR2 is SAAADI in the germline V gene. The CDR3 runs to 14 residues. CDR3 loop: CASREQGRDQPQHF. The CDR3 bases are TGCGCCAGCAGGGAACAGGGAAGGGATCAGCCCCAGCATTTT.

The chain links TRBV21-1 to TRBJ2-7; TRBD1, the D gene given by the table, was not confirmed from the DNA. TRBV21-1 is given as a pseudogene. CDR3 length: 17 amino acids. The CDR3 protein is CASSARQGPTGPYEQYF. CDR3 in DNA: TGTGCCAGCAGCGCCCGACAGGGCCCAACCGGACCCTACGAGCAGTACTTC.

The gene calls are TRBV29-1 and TRBJ2-7; D is possibly TRBD2 (7 bases). Germline CDR1 is SQVTM and CDR2 is ANQGSEA. This CDR3 spans 13 amino acids. Trimming left V 4 bases short and J 3 bases short, with 13 bases between. Here the CDR3 DNA reads TGCAGCGTTGTTGGGGAGGGGGTCTACGAGCAGTACTTC. It translates to CSVVGEGVYEQYF.

The CDR3 protein is CASSRDSGTYEQYF. The CDR3 DNA sequence: TGTGCCAGCAGTCGGGATTCAGGCACCTACGAGCAGTACTTC. V usage is TRBV27 and J usage is TRBJ2-7; D is possibly TRBD2 (5 bases). Germline CDR1 reads MNHEY; CDR2 reads SMNVEV (reference sequence). The CDR3 contains 14 residues. V lost 5 bases to trimming and J lost 2 bases, with 13 bases between them.

The chain uses TRBV5-4 and TRBJ2-1, with 9 nucleotides matching TRBD2. The CDR3 has 16 amino acids. With 0 bases clipped from V and 7 bases from J, the junction kept 8 bases outside the gene matches. The germline gives CDR1 SGHNT, CDR2 YYREEE (reference sequence). The CDR3 DNA sequence: TGTGCCAGCAGCTTGGGGCGGGAGGGCCTTGGAAATGAGCAGTTCTTC. This codes for CASSLGREGLGNEQFF.

This chain links TRBV5-1 with TRBJ1-1, with D hard to call. The V end lost 1 base, the J end lost 4 bases, and 8 bases lay between the germline ends. The germline V gene encodes CDR1 SGHRS and CDR2 YFSETQ. This CDR3 has 13 amino acids. For the CDR3, the DNA is TGCGCCAGCAGCTTGTCCAAGGGCACTGAAGCTTTCTTT. This gives the protein CASSLSKGTEAFF.

This chain links TRBV11-2 with TRBJ2-7, with 9 bases fitting TRBD2. V shed 5 bases and J 3 bases; nucleotides not matched to a gene: 8. Germline CDR1 and CDR2: SGHAT and FQNNGV. The length of the CDR3 is 15 residues. The CDR3 region is CASSPLIAGDYEQYF. In DNA form, the CDR3 reads TGTGCCAGCAGCCCTCTTATAGCGGGAGACTACGAGCAGTACTTC.

V is TRBV19 and J is TRBJ2-2, with TRBD2 as a possible D gene (6 bases). Germline V gene data show CDR1 as LNHDA and CDR2 as SQIVND (reference sequence). The CDR3 sequence is 15 residues long. Trimming took 1 base from V and 3 from J, leaving 9 bases between them. CDR3 DNA sequence: TGTGCCAGTAGTATAGGGCGGGATTACACCGGGGAGCTGTTTTTT. Translation: CASSIGRDYTGELFF. The full variable domain, with the rest looked up from reference TRBV19 and TRBJ2-2, is DGGITQSPKYLFRKEGQNVTLSCEQNLNHDAMYWYRQDPGQGLRLIYYSQIVNDFQKGDIAEGYSVSREKKESFPLTVTSAQKNPTAFYLCASSIGRDYTGELFFGEGSRLTVL.

On this clone itself: This same CDR3 is encoded by further DNA sequences in the sample. The genes are TRBV28 and TRBJ2-1; unclear D gene. V lost 2 bases and J 0 bases, leaving 8 bases between the germline ends. Germline V gene data show CDR1 as MDHEN and CDR2 as SYDVKM. The CDR3 spans 15 residues. CDR3 DNA sequence: TGTGCCAGCAGTTTAGGTACAAGCTCCTACAATGAGCAGTTCTTC. Translation: CASSLGTSSYNEQFF. Filled out from reference TRBV28 and TRBJ2-1, the complete variable domain reads DVKVTQSSRYLVKRTGEKVFLECVQDMDHENMFWYRQDPGLGLRLIYFSYDVKMKEKGDIPEGYSVSREKKERFSLILESASTNQTSMYLCASSLGTSSYNEQFFGPGTRLTVL.

CDR3 protein: CASSLSDSVTGELFF. The CDR3 nucleotides read TGTGCCAGCAGTTTATCGGACAGTGTCACCGGGGAGCTGTTTTTT. The genes are TRBV27 and TRBJ2-2, with D perhaps matching TRBD1 (6 bases). The CDR3 is 15 amino acids. Germline V lookup: CDR1 MNHEY, CDR2 SMNVEV (reference sequence). Trimming left V 0 bases short and J 4 bases short, with 9 bases between.

This chain links TRBV5-1 with TRBJ2-1; the D gene is possibly TRBD2 (5 bases). V dropped 4 bases and J dropped 3 bases, with 14 bases sitting between them. Germline CDR1 and CDR2: SGHRS and YFSETQ. The CDR3 length is 15 residues. Written as DNA, the CDR3 is TGCGCCAGCAGCCCTGAGCGTGGGAGCTACAATGAGCAGTTCTTC. Its translation: CASSPERGSYNEQFF.

The rearrangement joins TRBV6-1 to TRBJ2-1; a weak D match, TRBD2 (5 bases). V was shortened by 10 bases and J by 6 bases, with 16 bases between the two germline ends. CDR3 length equals 13 residues. Germline assignment: CDR1 MNHNS and CDR2 SASEGT. The DNA of the CDR3 is TGTGCCACCTCGCCTCTCCGGGGCAATGAGCAGTTCTTC. This codes for CATSPLRGNEQFF.

In its sample, this clone was seen a few times. The chain has TRBV7-6 and TRBJ2-2; no definite D call. Germline V gives CDR1 SGHVS, CDR2 FNYEAQ. The CDR3 totals 16 residues. Trimming took 3 bases from V and 1 from J, leaving 12 bases between them. Written as DNA, the CDR3 is TGTGCCAGCAGCTTGATCGCAGCGATGAACACCGGGGAGCTGTTTTTT. Protein product: CASSLIAAMNTGELFF.

The rearrangement uses TRBV10-1 and TRBJ2-7, with D uncertain. Looked up from germline, CDR1 is WNHNN and CDR2 is SYGVQD (reference sequence). Trimming took 3 bases from V and 2 from J, leaving 8 bases between them. The CDR3 runs to 13 residues. CDR3 residues: CASSDDKPYEQYF. The CDR3 DNA sequence: TGCGCCAGCAGTGACGACAAACCCTACGAGCAGTACTTC.

The chain carries TRBV19 and TRBJ1-5; no clear D. CDR3 length: 15 amino acids. Trimming cost V 0 bases and J 0 bases, with 6 bases left between them. Germline lookup yields CDR1 LNHDA and CDR2 SQIVND (reference sequence). The CDR3 region has the DNA TGTGCCAGTAGTATAGAGGTCGATAGCAATCAGCCCCAGCATTTT. Its protein is CASSIEVDSNQPQHF.

The chain uses TRBV7-2 and TRBJ1-2; perhaps TRBD1 as D (6 bases). There are 16 residues in the CDR3. Deletions cut 5 bases from V and 4 bases from J, with 20 bases between. Germline V gene sequence: CDR1 SGHTA, CDR2 FQGNSA. Written as DNA, the CDR3 is TGTGCCAGCAGCCCCCCTGGGGGCACCTTATTCTATGGCTACACCTTC. Translated, it gives CASSPPGGTLFYGYTF.

The CDR3 here is CASGEDLDTQYF. The CDR3 DNA reads TGTGCTAGTGGTGAAGACTTGGATACGCAGTATTTT. This chain connects TRBV12-5 to TRBJ2-3; D is undetermined. The CDR3 consists of 12 residues. Germline V gene lookup returns CDR1 LGHNT and CDR2 FRNRAP. Between the trimmed V and J ends, which lost 5 bases and 6 bases, there was a span of 9 bases.